This T cell receptor beta chain was profiled in a study of blood T cells in healthy people across ages. Points from the study as a whole: With age, beta diversity per million T cells declined roughly linearly, significantly by 30 to 50. Shifts in expanded clonotypes may have been confounded by donor CMV status, which was unknown.

The CDR3 is 15 amino acids. The germline CDR1 and CDR2 sequences are MDHEN and SYDVKM. To note about this clonotype: Its specificity is not known.

A second PCR of about 6 to 12 cycles used a sample-barcoded 5' primer and a J-beta primer mix. From the 5' RACE reads, TCRdb called clonotypes with MiXCR, one entry per CDR3 protein. Seen here are 1.5 million to 2 million distinct CDR3 sequences, roughly 43% observed once, and the top ten hold 23%. V usage is TRBV28 and J usage is TRBJ2-4; D is possibly TRBD1 (6 bases). The DNA matches TRBJ2-5 better at its end, which makes the J call doubtful. This TCR came from a human donor in good health. The sample taken for sequencing was blood. In DNA, the CDR3 is TGTGCCAGCAGTCCCGGGACACCAGACCGCGAGACCCAGTACTTC. Its translation: CASSPGTPDRETQYF.